These 17 T cell receptor beta chains originate from one sample sequenced in a study of CD8 T cells in Susac syndrome. Reverse transcription used about 0.5 to 1 ug RNA and random hexamers. TCRdb reanalysed the immunoSEQ multiplex PCR reads using MiXCR and keeps one entry per CDR3 protein. The sample includes approximately 120,000 distinct CDR3 sequences, roughly 92% of them seen just once. The material sequenced was CD8+ T cells from PBMCs. These receptors came from a human donor in good health.

The rearrangement links TRBV6-5 to TRBJ1-1, with D possibly TRBD1 on 5 matching bases. In germline, CDR1 is MNHEY, CDR2 SVGAGI. CDR3 length equals 14 residues. V dropped 5 bases and J dropped 4 bases, with 14 bases sitting between them. The CDR3 loop is CASSGVGGGTEAFF. In DNA form, the CDR3 reads TGTGCCAGCAGTGGCGTGGGGGGGGGCACTGAAGCTTTCTTT.

This chain links TRBV30 with TRBJ2-1; 10 bases line up with TRBD2. The CDR3 sequence is 16 residues long. Germline CDR1 is GTSNPN and CDR2 is SVGIG (reference sequence). V lost 0 bases and J lost 10; bases outside the gene matches: 12. CDR3 sequence (DNA): TGTGCCTGGAGTGTATGGAGAACTAGCGGGAACCGGGAGCAGTTCTTC. Translating gives CAWSVWRTSGNREQFF.

The gene calls are TRBV3-1 and TRBJ1-1, with 8 positions matching TRBD1. CDR1 LGHDT and CDR2 YNNKEL come from the germline V gene (reference sequence). The J segment lost 5 bases and the V segment lost 4 bases, leaving 6 bases of the junction unmatched. The CDR3 has 14 residues. CDR3 sequence (DNA): TGTGCCAGCAGCCTCTCGACAGGGGTAACTGAAGCTTTCTTT. Its protein product is CASSLSTGVTEAFF.

The chain combines TRBV6-2 or TRBV6-3 with TRBJ2-5, with D hard to call. Germline loops: CDR1 MNHEY, CDR2 SVGEGT. CDR3 length equals 14 residues. Trimming removed 5 bases at V and 0 bases at J, with 10 bases between. Written as DNA, the CDR3 is TGTGCCAGCAGTCAGCCGCGGTACCAAGAGACCCAGTACTTC. Translating gives CASSQPRYQETQYF.

The gene calls are TRBV3-1 and TRBJ1-1; no clear D gene. The germline gives CDR1 LGHDT, CDR2 YNNKEL (reference sequence). CDR3 length: 15 amino acids. V lost 7 bases and J lost 1, with 16 bases in between. This chain's CDR3 is CASKPTARKNTEAFF. Written as DNA, the CDR3 is TGTGCCAGCAAGCCAACGGCAAGGAAGAACACTGAAGCTTTCTTT.

This chain connects TRBV7-2 to TRBJ2-2; a possible D gene is TRBD1 (5 bases). This CDR3 is built from 15 residues. Germline values: CDR1 SGHTA, CDR2 FQGNSA. The ends were cut back, 6 bases at V and 2 bases at J, with 13 bases in the middle. DNA for the CDR3: TGTGCCAGCAGGATCGCAGGGCCAAACACCGGGGAGCTGTTTTTT. This codes for CASRIAGPNTGELFF.

V usage is TRBV20-1 and J usage is TRBJ1-5; 9 bases are a match to TRBD1. The CDR3 covers 16 residues. J lost 5 bases, V lost 4 bases, and 12 bases had no gene match. Germline CDR1 reads DFQATT; CDR2 reads SNEGSKA (reference sequence). CDR3 loop: CSAKPLDRGGDQPQHF. CDR3 DNA sequence: TGCAGTGCTAAACCCTTGGACAGGGGCGGGGATCAGCCCCAGCATTTT.

The genes are TRBV28 and TRBJ2-3; perhaps TRBD1 as D (7 bases). Germline values: CDR1 MDHEN, CDR2 SYDVKM. V shed 6 bases and J shed 2 bases, with 18 bases lying between them. The CDR3 contains 16 residues. In nucleotides, the CDR3 is TGTGCCAGCAGCGGCCAGGGGGGCCAAGCCACAGATACGCAGTATTTT. Its translation: CASSGQGGQATDTQYF.

This chain links TRBV5-1 with TRBJ1-1; TRBD1 is a possible D gene (6 bases). Germline values: CDR1 SGHRS, CDR2 YFSETQ. The CDR3 consists of 18 residues. The V and J ends lost 2 bases and 1 base respectively, with 21 bases between them. CDR3 protein: CASSLHSTRGAQNTEAFF. The DNA of the CDR3 is TGCGCCAGCAGCTTACACTCAACTCGGGGGGCTCAGAACACTGAAGCTTTCTTT.

This chain connects TRBV15 to TRBJ2-2, with a possible D match to TRBD2 (6 bases). Trimming pared 0 bases from V and 4 bases from J, leaving 15 bases between. This CDR3 spans 17 amino acids. CDR1 and CDR2 from the germline V gene are LNHNV and YYDKDF (reference sequence). CDR3 nucleotides: TGTGCCACCAGCAGAGATGGGGCGGGACGCGGCACCGGGGAGCTGTTTTTT. Its translation is CATSRDGAGRGTGELFF. Using reference TRBV15 and TRBJ2-2 for the parts outside the CDR3, the full variable domain is DAMVIQNPRYQVTQFGKPVTLSCSQTLNHNVMYWYQQKSSQAPKLLFHYYDKDFNNEADTPDNFQSRRPNTSFCFLDIRSPGLGDTAMYLCATSRDGAGRGTGELFFGEGSRLTVL.

The gene calls are TRBV19 and TRBJ2-1; maybe TRBD2 (5 bases). V was cut by 9 bases and J by 5 bases, with 14 bases left in between. There are 13 residues in the CDR3. Germline CDR1 is LNHDA and CDR2 is SQIVND (reference sequence). For the CDR3, the DNA is TGTGCCAGCCACGTGAGAGGGAACAATGAGCAGTTCTTC. Amino acid sequence: CASHVRGNNEQFF.

The chain has TRBV3-1 and TRBJ2-2; 7 nucleotides line up with TRBD1. From germline, CDR1 is LGHDT and CDR2 YNNKEL (reference sequence). CDR3 length: 14 residues. Trimming at V came to 4 bases and at J to 4 bases, leaving 3 bases not matched to a gene. The CDR3 DNA reads as TGTGCCAGCAGCCTCGGACAGGTCACCGGGGAGCTGTTTTTT. Protein product: CASSLGQVTGELFF.

The chain recombines TRBV6-5 with TRBJ2-7; perhaps D is TRBD1 or TRBD2 (5 bases each). Germline values: CDR1 MNHEY, CDR2 SVGAGI. The CDR3 is made up of 12 amino acids. The V end lost 6 bases, the J end lost 4 bases, and 10 bases lay between the germline ends. The CDR3 DNA sequence: TGTGCCAGCAGACGGGGCCCTTACGAGCAGTACTTC. It is translated as CASRRGPYEQYF.

The rearrangement joins TRBV9 to TRBJ1-1; TRBD1 is a possible D gene (5 bases). V shed 4 bases and J shed 0 bases, with 13 bases lying between them. This CDR3 has 15 amino acids. Germline values: CDR1 SGDLS, CDR2 YYNGEE. CDR3 DNA: TGTGCCAGCAGCCCTCCCGGGACCTTGAACACTGAAGCTTTCTTT. Amino acid sequence: CASSPPGTLNTEAFF. Combining the CDR3 with reference TRBV9 and TRBJ1-1 gives the whole variable domain DSGVTQTPKHLITATGQRVTLRCSPRSGDLSVYWYQQSLDQGLQFLIQYYNGEERAKGNILERFSAQQFPDLHSELNLSSLELGDSALYFCASSPPGTLNTEAFFGQGTRLTVV.

This clonotype occurred a few times. The CDR3 spells CASSLARAQPQHF. CDR3 nucleotides: TGTGCCAGCAGCTTAGCGAGGGCTCAGCCCCAGCATTTT. The chain combines TRBV7-2 with TRBJ1-5; D remains unclear. Germline V gives CDR1 SGHTA, CDR2 FQGNSA. This CDR3 region has 13 residues. Trimming pared 0 bases from V and 6 bases from J, leaving 6 bases between.

The chain links TRBV10-3 to TRBJ1-5; 7 nucleotides match TRBD1. Per germline, CDR1 ENHRY and CDR2 SYGVKD. This CDR3 comprises 14 residues. J lost 5 bases, V lost 5 bases, and 6 bases had no gene match. CDR3 coding DNA: TGTGCCATCAGTAACCCCGGGACAGATCAGCCCCAGCATTTT. This translates into CAISNPGTDQPQHF.

This clonotype was recorded only once. The chain recombines TRBV4-3 with TRBJ2-4; a possible D gene is TRBD2 (6 bases). The V end was cut by 0 bases, the J end by 0 bases, with 18 bases between. CDR1 is LGHNA and CDR2 is YSLEER in the germline V gene. The CDR3 totals 19 residues. The CDR3 nucleotides read TGCGCCAGCAGCCAAGACCTATCCGCGGGGATAATAGCCAAAAACATTCAGTACTTC. It codes for CASSQDLSAGIIAKNIQYF.